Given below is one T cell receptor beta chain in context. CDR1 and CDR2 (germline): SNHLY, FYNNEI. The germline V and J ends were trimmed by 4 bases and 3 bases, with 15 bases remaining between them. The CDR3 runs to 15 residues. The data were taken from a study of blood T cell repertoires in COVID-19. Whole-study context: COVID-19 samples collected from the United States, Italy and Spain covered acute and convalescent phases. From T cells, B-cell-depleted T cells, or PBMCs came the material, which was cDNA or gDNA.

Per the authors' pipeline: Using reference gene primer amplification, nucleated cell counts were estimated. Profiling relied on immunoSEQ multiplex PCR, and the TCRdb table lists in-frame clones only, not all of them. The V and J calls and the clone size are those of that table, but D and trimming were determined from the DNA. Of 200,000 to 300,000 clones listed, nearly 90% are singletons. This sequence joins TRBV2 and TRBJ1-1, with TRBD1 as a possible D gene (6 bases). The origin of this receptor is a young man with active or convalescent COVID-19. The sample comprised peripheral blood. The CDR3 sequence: CASSGEGQTYTEAFF. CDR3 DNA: TGTGCCAGCAGTGGGGAGGGACAAACTTACACTGAAGCTTTCTTT.